Below are 24 T cell receptor beta chains sequenced from a single sample in a study of T-cell reconstitution after alpha-beta-depleted transplantation in children. Unique molecular identifiers featured in how the TCRbeta library was prepared. TCRdb called the PCR reads again in MiXCR, with one record for every CDR3 protein. The sample has some 830,000 distinct CDR3 sequences; 16% are singletons. The material was PBMCs, mostly from graft donor cells, obtained 360 days after TCRalphabeta/CD19-depleted stem cell transplant. These receptors were taken from a male patient aged 10 to 17 who had a stem cell transplant for acute lymphoblastic leukemia, so the T cells may come from the graft donor.

This clonotype was counted many times. The chain joins TRBV10-3 to TRBJ2-3; no clear D. V lost 10 bases and J lost 3, with 14 bases in between. The CDR3 extends over 13 amino acids. Germline-derived CDR1 and CDR2 are ENHRY and SYGVKD. CDR3 loop: CATGLGETDTQYF. In DNA form, the CDR3 reads TGTGCCACCGGTTTGGGTGAGACAGATACGCAGTATTTT.

The chain links TRBV5-1 to TRBJ2-1, with 13 bases lining up with TRBD2. Germline values: CDR1 SGHRS, CDR2 YFSETQ. V shed 3 bases and J 0 bases; nucleotides not matched to a gene: 9. The CDR3 runs 19 residues. CDR3 sequence reads: CASSWRLAGGRGSYNEQFF. CDR3 DNA sequence: TGCGCCAGCAGCTGGAGACTAGCGGGAGGTCGGGGCTCCTACAATGAGCAGTTCTTC.

In DNA form, the CDR3 reads TGTGCCAGCGTTGAGGATTCCTACGAGCAGTACTTC. It encodes CASVEDSYEQYF. V is TRBV7-9 and J is TRBJ2-7; D ambiguous. Germline V CDR1 and CDR2: SEHNR, FQNEAQ (reference sequence). V gave up 8 bases and J gave up 1 base, with 9 bases separating them. This CDR3 has 12 residues.

V usage is TRBV20-1 and J usage is TRBJ1-1, with TRBD1 as a possible D gene (6 bases). Germline-derived CDR1 and CDR2 are DFQATT and SNEGSKA (reference sequence). The CDR3 extends over 11 amino acids. CDR3 protein: CRVQGGTEAFF. The CDR3 DNA is TGCAGGGTACAGGGAGGCACTGAAGCTTTCTTT.

This clonotype has a handful of counts. The chain recombines TRBV4-2 with TRBJ2-3; 11 bases map to TRBD2. This CDR3 is 17 amino acids long. Germline V gene lookup returns CDR1 LGHNA and CDR2 YNFKEQ. V was clipped by 1 base and J by 3 bases; unmatched bases: 6. The CDR3: CASSQATSGSMTDTQYF. The CDR3 bases are TGTGCCAGCAGCCAAGCTACTAGCGGGAGTATGACAGATACGCAGTATTTT.

This clonotype showed up just a few times. CDR3 bases: TGTGCCATCAGCACTAGCGAGTTTCAGCAGTACTTC. Translation gives CAISTSEFQQYF. J is TRBJ2-7 and V is TRBV10-3; 7 bases are a match to TRBD2. The V gene's germline CDR1 is ENHRY and CDR2 SYGVKD. V gave up 6 bases and J gave up 8 bases; unmatched junction bases: 7. The CDR3 runs 12 residues.

The chain employs TRBV6-1 and TRBJ2-5; perhaps TRBD1 as D (6 bases). CDR1 is MNHNS, CDR2 SASEGT, per germline. V was shortened by 1 base and J by 5 bases, with 17 bases between the two germline ends. This CDR3 spans 16 amino acids. CDR3 protein: CASSEEPRGSRETQYF. The CDR3 nucleotides are TGTGCCAGCAGTGAAGAACCAAGGGGGAGTCGTGAGACCCAGTACTTC.

The V gene is TRBV9, the J gene TRBJ1-1; perhaps TRBD1 as D (6 bases). Germline V gene data show CDR1 as SGDLS and CDR2 as YYNGEE. The CDR3 spans 16 residues. Trimming pared 1 base from V and 0 bases from J, leaving 13 bases between. The CDR3: CASSVNREKVNTEAFF. The CDR3 DNA reads TGTGCCAGCAGCGTAAACAGGGAGAAGGTGAACACTGAAGCTTTCTTT. The full variable domain, completed using reference TRBV9 and TRBJ1-1, is DSGVTQTPKHLITATGQRVTLRCSPRSGDLSVYWYQQSLDQGLQFLIQYYNGEERAKGNILERFSAQQFPDLHSELNLSSLELGDSALYFCASSVNREKVNTEAFFGQGTRLTVV.

This clonotype has just a few counts. The chain joins TRBV25-1 to TRBJ2-1; D possibly corresponds to TRBD1 (6 bases). The ends were cut back, 5 bases at V and 6 bases at J, with 14 bases in the middle. The CDR3 consists of 14 residues. Germline lookup yields CDR1 MGHDK and CDR2 SYGVNS. The CDR3 region has the DNA TGTGCCAGCAGTATGACAGGAACCCTCAATGAGCAGTTCTTC. It translates to CASSMTGTLNEQFF. The full variable domain, rest sourced from reference TRBV25-1 and TRBJ2-1, is EADIYQTPRYLVIGTGKKITLECSQTMGHDKMYWYQQDPGMELHLIHYSYGVNSTEKGDLSSESTVSRIRTEHFPLTLESARPSHTSQYLCASSMTGTLNEQFFGPGTRLTVL.

The chain recombines TRBV12-3 or TRBV12-4 with TRBJ1-2; 8 nucleotides match TRBD1. The junction had 9 bases not matched to a gene; V was cut back by 6 bases and J by 6 bases. The CDR3 sequence is 14 residues long. CDR3 protein: CASSPRTGSNGYTF. CDR3 in DNA: TGTGCCAGCAGCCCCCGGACAGGGAGTAATGGCTACACCTTC.

This clonotype was counted a few times. The chain joins TRBV15 to TRBJ2-7, with D unclear. The V gene's germline CDR1 is LNHNV and CDR2 YYDKDF (reference sequence). Trimming cost V 2 bases and J 9 bases, with 11 bases left between them. This CDR3 is 12 amino acids long. CDR3 coding DNA: TGTGCCACCAGCAGAAGTTTGGGTGTGCAGTACTTC. It specifies CATSRSLGVQYF.

This clonotype showed up many times. This rearrangement joins TRBV27 to TRBJ2-4, with TRBD1 as a possible D gene (5 bases). Trimming stripped 3 bases from V and 4 bases from J, with 16 bases between. Germline CDR1 reads MNHEY; CDR2 reads SMNVEV (reference sequence). This CDR3 contains 16 residues. CDR3 sequence (DNA): TGTGCCAGCAGTTTCCTCCCTTCGACAGATAAAAACATTCAGTACTTC. This encodes CASSFLPSTDKNIQYF.

This chain links TRBV4-1 with TRBJ2-7; TRBD2 might be the D (6 bases). The CDR3 has 18 amino acids. Germline V gene lookup returns CDR1 MGHRA and CDR2 YSYEKL. Trimming left V 1 base short and J 1 base short, with 20 bases between. CDR3 DNA: TGCGCCAGCAGCCAAGGGGCTAGCGTCTCAGTAGGGTCCTACGAGCAGTACTTC. It codes for CASSQGASVSVGSYEQYF.

On this clonotype itself: One end of the junction is discordant with germline, which a read error may explain. This chain links TRBV27 with TRBJ1-1; D unresolved. Per the germline V gene, CDR1 is MNHEY and CDR2 is SMNVEV (reference sequence). The CDR3 runs to 12 residues. The CDR3 DNA sequence: TGTGCCAGCCGTTTACGTGGGGCTGAAGCTTTCTTT. This encodes CASRLRGAEAFF.

The V gene is TRBV4-1, the J gene TRBJ1-5; TRBD1 matches at 7 bases. Germline assignment: CDR1 MGHRA and CDR2 YSYEKL. V gave up 0 bases and J gave up 4 bases; unmatched junction bases: 6. The CDR3 is 16 amino acids. DNA for the CDR3: TGCGCCAGCAGCCAAGAAAGGGGGCTTGGTAATCAGCCCCAGCATTTT. Amino acid sequence: CASSQERGLGNQPQHF.

The chain has TRBV7-2 and TRBJ2-1, with D unresolved. This CDR3 spans 12 amino acids. The germline V gene encodes CDR1 SGHTA and CDR2 FQGNSA. V gave up 4 bases and J gave up 10 bases, with 11 bases separating them. CDR3 in DNA: TGTGCCAGCAGCTCCGCGCGTATCGAGCAGTTCTTC. Translation gives CASSSARIEQFF. The entire variable domain, with the rest obtained from reference TRBV7-2 and TRBJ2-1, is as follows: GAGVSQSPSNKVTEKGKDVELRCDPISGHTALYWYRQSLGQGLEFLIYFQGNSAPDKSGLPSDRFSAERTGGSVSTLTIQRTQQEDSAVYLCASSSARIEQFFGPGTRLTVL.

This clonotype showed up just a few times. This chain uses TRBV27 with TRBJ1-5, with TRBD1 matching 9 bases. J was trimmed by 8 bases and V by 5 bases; bases with no gene match: 7. This CDR3 is built from 14 residues. Germline CDR1 MNHEY, CDR2 SMNVEV (reference sequence). The CDR3 sequence is CASSIRQGVKPQHF. The CDR3 coding sequence is TGTGCCAGCAGTATTCGACAGGGGGTTAAGCCCCAGCATTTT.

The gene calls are TRBV27 and TRBJ1-5; 7 positions match TRBD1. From germline, CDR1 is MNHEY and CDR2 SMNVEV (reference sequence). The CDR3 sequence is 15 residues long. Trimming cost V 6 bases and J 6 bases; bases outside gene matches: 11. The CDR3 region has the DNA TGTGCCAGCAGCCCCAGACAGGGCGGGATTCAGCCCCAGCATTTT. It codes for CASSPRQGGIQPQHF.

This clonotype showed up many times. The rearrangement uses TRBV20-1 and TRBJ2-1; 9 nucleotides match TRBD2. The V gene end was trimmed by 5 bases and the J gene end by 6 bases; junction bases not matched to a gene: 5. The CDR3 covers 13 residues. Germline V gives CDR1 DFQATT, CDR2 SNEGSKA (reference sequence). For the CDR3, the DNA is TGCAGTGCTTCCCCGGGACTAGCCAATGAGCAGTTCTTC. Translation gives CSASPGLANEQFF.

The chain couples TRBV12-3 or TRBV12-4 to TRBJ2-7; tentatively, D is TRBD1 (6 bases). V was pared by 3 bases and J by 3 bases, with 9 bases between. The CDR3 runs 13 residues. CDR3 loop: CASSFTGRYEQYF. The CDR3 coding sequence is TGTGCCAGCAGTTTTACAGGGCGCTACGAGCAGTACTTC.

The V call is TRBV9, the J call TRBJ2-4, with 9 bases identical to TRBD2. The CDR3 extends over 16 amino acids. The junction had 4 bases not matched to a gene; V was cut back by 0 bases and J by 3 bases. The germline CDR1 and CDR2 sequences are SGDLS and YYNGEE. The CDR3 nucleotides read TGTGCCAGCAGCGTAGTTGCGGGAGGGGGCAAAAACATTCAGTACTTC. Its protein is CASSVVAGGGKNIQYF.

The rearrangement joins TRBV20-1 to TRBJ1-1, with 10 bases lining up with TRBD1. CDR3 length: 15 residues. Germline CDR1 and CDR2: DFQATT and SNEGSKA (reference sequence). V lost 2 bases, J lost 1 base, and 4 bases stayed unmatched. The CDR3 region is CSARPGQGRNTEAFF. Here the CDR3 DNA reads TGCAGTGCTAGACCGGGACAGGGGCGGAACACTGAAGCTTTCTTT.

This chain connects TRBV9 to TRBJ2-3; 9 nucleotides align to TRBD2. CDR1 SGDLS and CDR2 YYNGEE come from the germline V gene. The length of the CDR3 is 16 residues. The V segment lost 4 bases and the J segment 8 bases; nucleotides outside the gene matches: 14. The CDR3 DNA reads as TGTGCCAGCAGCCCGCGGGGGGGCGGTCTACGGGGTACGCAGTATTTT. Protein sequence: CASSPRGGGLRGTQYF.

The table lists this clonotype with a few counts. The chain couples TRBV5-1 to TRBJ2-7; D is perhaps TRBD2 (6 bases). Per germline, CDR1 SGHRS and CDR2 YFSETQ. Trimming pared 2 bases from V and 4 bases from J, leaving 13 bases between. CDR3 size: 14 residues. CDR3 in amino acids: CASSFHRENYEQYF. CDR3 in DNA: TGCGCCAGCAGCTTCCATCGGGAGAATTACGAGCAGTACTTC.